This entry lists 29 T cell receptor beta chains sequenced from one sample in a study of blood T cell repertoires in COVID-19. Assay: immunoSEQ multiplex PCR; the TCRdb copy retains only in-frame clones and omits some. The sample contains under 200,000 clones, 83% of which appear only once. Source material: peripheral blood. These receptors originate from a woman older than 75 with acute or convalescent COVID-19.

This chain joins TRBV28 and TRBJ1-6; 7 bases line up with TRBD1. In germline, CDR1 is MDHEN, CDR2 SYDVKM. V was clipped by 5 bases and J by 7 bases; unmatched bases: 5. The CDR3 length is 14 residues. CDR3 sequence reads: CASSQGQPNSPLHF. The DNA for the CDR3 is TGTGCCAGCAGTCAGGGACAGCCAAATTCACCCCTCCACTTT. Supplemented by reference TRBV28 and TRBJ1-6, the full variable domain reads DVKVTQSSRYLVKRTGEKVFLECVQDMDHENMFWYRQDPGLGLRLIYFSYDVKMKEKGDIPEGYSVSREKKERFSLILESASTNQTSMYLCASSQGQPNSPLHFGNGTRLTVT.

V is TRBV3-1 (or the pseudogene TRBV3-2) and J is TRBJ1-1; no clear D gene. CDR1 and CDR2 from the germline V gene are LGHDT and YNNKEL (reference sequence). This CDR3 has 15 residues. V lost 4 bases and J 3 bases, leaving 15 bases between the germline ends. CDR3 in amino acids: CASSPQTTVDTEAFF. The CDR3 DNA reads as TGTGCCAGCAGCCCGCAGACGACTGTAGACACTGAAGCTTTCTTT.

For the CDR3, the DNA is TGCGCCAGCAGCCCAGACAGCGCCGGGGAGCTGTTTTTT. Protein product: CASSPDSAGELFF. V gene TRBV5-1 combines with J gene TRBJ2-2; tentatively, D is TRBD1 (5 bases). CDR1 is SGHRS and CDR2 is YFSETQ in the germline V gene. V was clipped by 4 bases and J by 6 bases, with 10 bases between them. There are 13 residues in the CDR3.

The rearrangement links TRBV2 to TRBJ1-2, with 9 bases identical to TRBD1. The germline V gene has CDR1 SNHLY and CDR2 FYNNEI. With 5 bases clipped from V and 7 bases from J, the junction kept 11 bases outside the gene matches. The CDR3 extends over 15 amino acids. CDR3 bases: TGTGCCAGCAGTTCCTGGACCGGGACAGGGCCTGGCTACACCTTC. Translation gives CASSSWTGTGPGYTF.

The chain is built from TRBV18 and TRBJ2-7; 10 bases are a match to TRBD2. Trimming at V came to 5 bases and at J to 3 bases, leaving 7 bases not matched to a gene. Germline V gene sequence: CDR1 KGHSH, CDR2 LQKENI. This CDR3 contains 15 residues. In nucleotides, the CDR3 is TGTGCCAGCTCAGCTAGCGGGGGCCCCATCTACGAGCAGTACTTC. It encodes CASSASGGPIYEQYF.

The chain couples TRBV19 to TRBJ1-1, with a weak D call TRBD1 (6 bases). Per germline, CDR1 LNHDA and CDR2 SQIVND (reference sequence). This CDR3 has 14 amino acids. Trimming stripped 7 bases from V and 3 bases from J, with 15 bases between. CDR3 in DNA: TGTGCCAGTAATCGACAGGTTTTGGACACTGAAGCTTTCTTT. This codes for CASNRQVLDTEAFF.

The V call is TRBV5-1, the J call TRBJ1-2, with D tentatively TRBD1 (5 bases). Germline V gene sequence: CDR1 SGHRS, CDR2 YFSETQ. With 0 bases removed from V and 0 bases from J, the gap between germline ends came to 24 bases. The CDR3 is 20 amino acids. This CDR3 reads CASSLEGLGAGPGANYGYTF. The CDR3 DNA is TGCGCCAGCAGCTTGGAAGGATTAGGGGCAGGGCCTGGTGCTAACTATGGCTACACCTTC.

The chain joins TRBV11-2 to TRBJ2-1; possibly TRBD1 for D (5 bases). V lost 0 bases and J 0 bases, leaving 18 bases between the germline ends. Germline CDR1 and CDR2: SGHAT and FQNNGV. This CDR3 comprises 19 residues. The CDR3 DNA reads as TGTGCCAGCAGCTTAGATCTTATGGACATTTCGAGCTCCTACAATGAGCAGTTCTTC. Translated, it gives CASSLDLMDISSSYNEQFF. The complete variable domain, with remaining parts taken from reference TRBV11-2 and TRBJ2-1, reads EAGVAQSPRYKIIEKRQSVAFWCNPISGHATLYWYQQILGQGPKLLIQFQNNGVVDDSQLPKDRFSAERLKGVDSTLKIQPAKLEDSAVYLCASSLDLMDISSSYNEQFFGPGTRLTVL.

This rearrangement joins TRBV21-1 to TRBJ1-4. TRBV21-1 represents a pseudogene. The CDR3 sequence is 17 residues long. The CDR3 spells CASSKPRARRANEKLFF. In DNA form, the CDR3 reads TGTGCCAGCAGCAAACCCCGGGCCCGGAGGGCTAATGAAAAACTGTTTTTT.

Only one count was recorded for this clone. The J gene is TRBJ2-7, the V gene TRBV6-5; a possible D gene is TRBD2 (5 bases). The V and J ends lost 4 bases and 6 bases respectively, with 13 bases between them. The germline V gene encodes CDR1 MNHEY and CDR2 SVGAGI. This CDR3 comprises 13 residues. Here the CDR3 DNA reads TGTGCCAGCAGTTTGGGGAATCTAGCCGAGCAGTACTTC. Translated, it gives CASSLGNLAEQYF.

V usage is TRBV9 and J usage is TRBJ1-5, with D unclear. V gave up 0 bases and J gave up 6 bases, with 10 bases separating them. The CDR3 is 14 amino acids. Germline CDR1 SGDLS, CDR2 YYNGEE. CDR3 amino acids: CASSVDGLGQPQHF. CDR3 nucleotide sequence: TGTGCCAGCAGCGTAGATGGGCTCGGTCAGCCCCAGCATTTT. The full variable domain, in which reference TRBV9 and TRBJ1-5 provide the parts outside the CDR3, is DSGVTQTPKHLITATGQRVTLRCSPRSGDLSVYWYQQSLDQGLQFLIQYYNGEERAKGNILERFSAQQFPDLHSELNLSSLELGDSALYFCASSVDGLGQPQHFGDGTRLSIL.

The chain couples TRBV30 to TRBJ1-2; TRBD1 agrees at 9 bases. Germline V gene lookup returns CDR1 GTSNPN and CDR2 SVGIG (reference sequence). The CDR3 is 15 amino acids. Losses at the gene ends were 0 bases for V and 1 base for J; bases not matched to a gene: 3. Here the CDR3 DNA reads TGTGCCTGGAGTGTACGGACAGGGGATAACTATGGCTACACCTTC. Its protein is CAWSVRTGDNYGYTF.

The chain couples TRBV4-3 to TRBJ2-1; a weak D match, TRBD1 (6 bases). Looked up from germline, CDR1 is LGHNA and CDR2 is YSLEER. This CDR3 region has 18 residues. Trimming removed 0 bases at V and 0 bases at J, with 15 bases between. The CDR3 coding sequence is TGCGCCAGCAGCCAAGATGGGGGCGGCACAGGCTCCTACAATGAGCAGTTCTTC. Translation: CASSQDGGGTGSYNEQFF.

CDR3 DNA: TGTGCCAGCAGCTCTTACAGGGACAGCAATCAGCCCCAGCATTTT. Translated: CASSSYRDSNQPQHF. The V call is TRBV7-8, the J call TRBJ1-5, with D tentatively TRBD1 (6 bases). This CDR3 contains 15 residues. The V and J ends lost 4 bases and 1 base respectively, with 11 bases between them. Germline CDR1 SGHVS, CDR2 FQNEAQ.

The gene calls are TRBV28 and TRBJ1-4, with a weak D call TRBD1 (5 bases). Per the germline V gene, CDR1 is MDHEN and CDR2 is SYDVKM. Trimming removed 4 bases from V and 7 bases from J, with 13 bases in between. This CDR3 comprises 14 residues. The CDR3 coding sequence is TGTGCCAGCAGTTGGTCCCTAAGGGGTGAAAAACTGTTTTTT. Translated, it gives CASSWSLRGEKLFF. Combining the CDR3 with reference TRBV28 and TRBJ1-4 gives the whole variable domain DVKVTQSSRYLVKRTGEKVFLECVQDMDHENMFWYRQDPGLGLRLIYFSYDVKMKEKGDIPEGYSVSREKKERFSLILESASTNQTSMYLCASSWSLRGEKLFFGSGTQLSVL.

The rearrangement uses TRBV19 and TRBJ1-1; the match to TRBD1 covers 11 bases. This CDR3 is 15 amino acids long. CDR1 LNHDA and CDR2 SQIVND come from the germline V gene (reference sequence). J was trimmed by 4 bases and V by 1 base; bases with no gene match: 2. CDR3 sequence reads: CASSIGGTGGTEAFF. The CDR3 bases are TGTGCCAGTAGTATAGGGGGGACAGGGGGCACTGAAGCTTTCTTT.

This rearrangement joins TRBV19 to TRBJ1-6; no reliable D call. V was pared by 5 bases and J by 7 bases, with 12 bases between. Germline V CDR1 and CDR2: LNHDA, SQIVND (reference sequence). The CDR3 loop spans 14 amino acids. CDR3 sequence: CASSPASRNSPLHF. For the CDR3, the DNA is TGTGCCAGTAGTCCGGCGTCCAGGAATTCACCCCTCCACTTT. Full variable domain (outside the CDR3, taken from reference TRBV19 and TRBJ1-6): DGGITQSPKYLFRKEGQNVTLSCEQNLNHDAMYWYRQDPGQGLRLIYYSQIVNDFQKGDIAEGYSVSREKKESFPLTVTSAQKNPTAFYLCASSPASRNSPLHFGNGTRLTVT.

The V gene is TRBV27, the J gene TRBJ1-4; possibly TRBD1 for D (6 bases). Germline CDR1 reads MNHEY; CDR2 reads SMNVEV (reference sequence). Trimming removed 4 bases at V and 6 bases at J, with 15 bases between. The CDR3 is 15 residues long. CDR3 bases: TGTGCCAGCAGTTCGGGGGGGCTCGAGGATGAAAAACTGTTTTTT. As protein: CASSSGGLEDEKLFF. Together with reference TRBV27 and TRBJ1-4, the CDR3 gives the full variable domain: EAQVTQNPRYLITVTGKKLTVTCSQNMNHEYMSWYRQDPGLGLRQIYYSMNVEVTDKGDVPEGYKVSRKEKRNFPLILESPSPNQTSLYFCASSSGGLEDEKLFFGSGTQLSVL.

The chain carries TRBV7-2 and TRBJ2-3, with D tentatively TRBD1 (5 bases). CDR1 is SGHTA and CDR2 is FQGNSA in the germline V gene. V was cut by 1 base and J by 3 bases, with 14 bases left in between. The CDR3 runs to 16 residues. CDR3 in amino acids: CASSLGHSAGTDTQYF. The DNA of the CDR3 is TGTGCCAGCAGCTTAGGACATTCGGCAGGGACAGATACGCAGTATTTT.

This rearrangement joins TRBV15 to TRBJ2-7; D is unresolved. Germline lookup yields CDR1 LNHNV and CDR2 YYDKDF (reference sequence). The CDR3 consists of 14 residues. V lost 0 bases to trimming and J lost 3 bases, with 9 bases between them. This CDR3 is CATSRDHNVYEQYF. As DNA, the CDR3 is TGTGCCACCAGCAGAGATCACAACGTCTACGAGCAGTACTTC.

V and J are TRBV4-1 and TRBJ1-6; 9 nucleotides match TRBD1. V lost 4 bases, J lost 7 bases, and 8 bases stayed unmatched. Germline-derived CDR1 and CDR2 are MGHRA and YSYEKL. This CDR3 is built from 16 residues. The CDR3 is CASSRDPDRGNSPLHF. CDR3 coding DNA: TGCGCCAGCAGCCGCGATCCAGACAGGGGGAATTCACCCCTCCACTTT.

The chain links TRBV5-1 to TRBJ1-2; perhaps TRBD1 as D (5 bases). CDR1 is SGHRS and CDR2 is YFSETQ in the germline V gene. The ends were cut back, 4 bases at V and 5 bases at J, with 12 bases in the middle. This CDR3 spans 13 amino acids. This chain's CDR3 is CASSPRDWYGYTF. The CDR3 coding sequence is TGCGCCAGCAGCCCCCGGGACTGGTATGGCTACACCTTC.

This clone was seen more than once but under ten times. The chain recombines TRBV9 with TRBJ1-2; 9 nucleotides agree with TRBD1. Germline CDR1 and CDR2: SGDLS and YYNGEE. The V gene end was trimmed by 4 bases and the J gene end by 3 bases; junction bases not matched to a gene: 10. This CDR3 comprises 16 residues. Here the CDR3 DNA reads TGTGCCAGCAGCCCGAGGGGACAGGGAGGCGACTATGGCTACACCTTC. Its protein is CASSPRGQGGDYGYTF.

The CDR3 loop is CASSQDQGSYEQYF. The CDR3 DNA reads as TGTGCCAGCAGCCAGGATCAAGGATCCTACGAGCAGTACTTC. J is TRBJ2-7 and V is TRBV5-4; no clear D gene. V lost 4 bases and J lost 1, with 12 bases in between. The CDR3 runs 14 residues. Germline CDR1 and CDR2: SGHNT and YYREEE (reference sequence).

The chain has TRBV19 and TRBJ1-1, with D perhaps matching TRBD1 (6 bases). V was pared by 6 bases and J by 5 bases, with 22 bases between. Germline CDR1 and CDR2: LNHDA and SQIVND (reference sequence). The CDR3 has 16 residues. CDR3 sequence (DNA): TGTGCCAGTAGCGATCCAACTCAGGGGCTCGGAACTGAAGCTTTCTTT. Translation: CASSDPTQGLGTEAFF.

CDR3 in amino acids: CASSQSFSGARGDEQFF. CDR3 in DNA: TGCGCCAGCAGCCAATCCTTTAGCGGGGCCCGTGGTGATGAGCAGTTCTTC. The chain is built from TRBV4-3 and TRBJ2-1; 8 nucleotides line up with TRBD2. The CDR3 runs to 17 residues. Unmatched junction bases numbered 14, after V lost 2 bases and J lost 8 bases. Germline V CDR1 and CDR2: LGHNA, YSLEER.

Note on this clone: Other DNA sequences in the sample encode the same CDR3. The gene calls are TRBV5-1 and TRBJ2-5; 12 nucleotides align to TRBD2. The CDR3 is 16 amino acids. From germline, CDR1 is SGHRS and CDR2 YFSETQ. With 5 bases clipped from V and 1 base from J, the junction kept 6 bases outside the gene matches. CDR3 amino acids: CASSLQLAGGQETQYF. CDR3 DNA sequence: TGCGCCAGCAGTCTTCAACTAGCGGGGGGCCAAGAGACCCAGTACTTC.

The chain is built from TRBV6-5 and TRBJ2-2; 9 bases align to TRBD1. CDR1 is MNHEY, CDR2 SVGAGI, per germline. V gave up 5 bases and J gave up 4 bases; unmatched junction bases: 5. There are 15 residues in the CDR3. The CDR3, as DNA: TGTGCCAGCAGTACAGGGACAGGGACCACCGGGGAGCTGTTTTTT. It translates to CASSTGTGTTGELFF.

The genes are TRBV5-6 and TRBJ2-7, with a weak D call TRBD2 (6 bases). Germline assignment: CDR1 SGHDT and CDR2 YYEEEE. Trimming took off 2 bases at V and 6 bases at J, with 12 bases between the two ends. CDR3 length: 13 residues. The CDR3 sequence is CASSFGGYGEQYF. CDR3 nucleotide sequence: TGTGCCAGCAGCTTTGGGGGGTACGGCGAGCAGTACTTC.